A single sample gave rise to the 27 T cell receptor beta chains below, sequenced in a study of glioma-infiltrating T cells after dendritic cell vaccination. The time point is: after dendritic cell vaccination, including at tumor progression/relapse. Measured with immunoSEQ multiplex PCR; TCRdb has only the in-frame clones, and not every one. The sample records just under 60,000 clones, about four fifths being singletons. Sequencing was performed on blood, taken after dendritic cell vaccination. Receptors were obtained from a human donor with glioblastoma.

This chain joins TRBV6-5 and TRBJ1-2; 7 positions agree with TRBD1. The junction had 4 bases not matched to a gene; V was cut back by 5 bases and J by 4 bases. Germline values: CDR1 MNHEY, CDR2 SVGAGI. The CDR3 totals 13 residues. CDR3 in amino acids: CASSPGTVYGYTF. CDR3 DNA sequence: TGTGCCAGCAGTCCAGGGACAGTCTATGGCTACACCTTC.

The sample holds one count of this clone. This sequence joins TRBV5-1 and TRBJ2-3; 7 positions agree with TRBD1. The CDR3 extends over 13 amino acids. Germline V lookup: CDR1 SGHRS, CDR2 YFSETQ. V trimming: 1 base; J trimming: 6 bases; junction bases outside the gene matches: 2. The DNA of the CDR3 is TGCGCCAGCAGCTTGCTAGGGGGCGATACGCAGTATTTT. Protein: CASSLLGGDTQYF. Based on the CDR3 plus reference TRBV5-1 and TRBJ2-3, the full variable domain is KAGVTQTPRYLIKTRGQQVTLSCSPISGHRSVSWYQQTPGQGLQFLFEYFSETQRNKGNFPGRFSGRQFSNSRSEMNVSTLELGDSALYLCASSLLGGDTQYFGPGTRLTVL.

V usage is TRBV7-6 and J usage is TRBJ2-5; TRBD2 agrees at 7 bases. The trim removed 5 bases at V and 3 bases at J, leaving 12 bases unmatched. Germline values: CDR1 SGHVS, CDR2 FNYEAQ. The length of the CDR3 is 16 residues. CDR3: CASSPLRFGGEETQYF. The CDR3 DNA follows: TGTGCCAGCAGCCCGCTGAGGTTTGGGGGGGAAGAGACCCAGTACTTC. The full variable domain, rest sourced from reference TRBV7-6 and TRBJ2-5, is GAGVSQSPRYKVTKRGQDVALRCDPISGHVSLYWYRQALGQGPEFLTYFNYEAQQDKSGLPNDRFSAERPEGSISTLTIQRTEQRDSAMYRCASSPLRFGGEETQYFGPGTRLLVL.

V and J are TRBV12-5 and TRBJ2-7; D remains ambiguous. Trimming took 2 bases from V and 2 from J, leaving 7 bases between them. Germline CDR1 is LGHNT and CDR2 is FRNRAP. The CDR3 sequence is 13 residues long. The CDR3 region is CASGLPPAYEQYF. In DNA form, the CDR3 reads TGTGCTAGTGGTTTGCCCCCGGCCTACGAGCAGTACTTC.

The chain couples TRBV10-3 to TRBJ2-5; 14 bases match TRBD2. Germline trimming cut 3 bases from V and 6 bases from J; bases unmatched to any gene: 6. This CDR3 is 16 amino acids long. Germline loops: CDR1 ENHRY, CDR2 SYGVKD. CDR3 in amino acids: CAISDSGTSGGKTQYF. The CDR3 DNA follows: TGTGCCATCAGTGATTCCGGGACTAGCGGGGGTAAGACCCAGTACTTC.

This clone was recorded a few times. V is TRBV19 and J is TRBJ1-6; tentative D call: TRBD1 (5 bases). Between the trimmed V and J ends, which lost 4 bases and 4 bases, there was a span of 14 bases. Germline V lookup: CDR1 LNHDA, CDR2 SQIVND (reference sequence). This CDR3 is built from 16 residues. As DNA, the CDR3 is TGTGCCAGTAGTACCGACAGAAAGGGGTATAATTCACCCCTCCACTTT. This gives the protein CASSTDRKGYNSPLHF.

V and J are TRBV7-8 and TRBJ2-6, with a possible D match to TRBD2 (7 bases). V was clipped by 8 bases and J by 0 bases, with 20 bases between them. There are 18 residues in the CDR3. CDR1 and CDR2 from the germline V gene are SGHVS and FQNEAQ. DNA for the CDR3: TGTGCCAGCTCTAGGGGGGGCCTGGACTTCTCTGGGGCCAACGTCCTGACTTTC. The encoded protein is CASSRGGLDFSGANVLTF.

The V and J genes are TRBV6-6 and TRBJ2-5; D perhaps matches TRBD1 (6 bases). Trimming removed 10 bases from V and 1 base from J, with 10 bases in between. The CDR3 runs 12 residues. Germline loops: CDR1 MNHNY, CDR2 SVGAGI (reference sequence). CDR3 region: CATSRGQETQYF. CDR3 nucleotide sequence: TGTGCCACCAGCAGGGGCCAAGAGACCCAGTACTTC.

The gene calls are TRBV6-1 and TRBJ1-2, with 10 bases identical to TRBD1. The CDR3 consists of 13 residues. Germline CDR1 is MNHNS and CDR2 is SASEGT. The ends lost 4 bases at V and 6 bases at J; junction bases unmatched: 2. CDR3 in amino acids: CASSGGTGDGYTF. The CDR3 bases are TGTGCCAGCAGTGGGGGGACAGGGGATGGCTACACCTTC.

The rearrangement links TRBV5-6 to TRBJ2-4; D remains ambiguous. Germline V gene data show CDR1 as SGHDT and CDR2 as YYEEEE. The V gene lost 2 bases and the J gene lost 1 base, with 7 bases spanning the gap. The CDR3 spans 14 residues. CDR3 coding DNA: TGTGCCAGCAGCTTCCTTATGGCCAAAAACATTCAGTACTTC. Translating it yields CASSFLMAKNIQYF.

This chain connects TRBV13 to TRBJ1-1; D is possibly TRBD1 (6 bases). Trimming took 5 bases from V and 1 from J, leaving 11 bases between them. Germline CDR1 is PRHDT and CDR2 is FYEKMQ (reference sequence). The CDR3 has 14 amino acids. The CDR3 region is CASSGWTENTEAFF. The CDR3, as DNA: TGTGCCAGCAGCGGATGGACAGAGAACACTGAAGCTTTCTTT.

The chain has TRBV11-2 and TRBJ2-2; D uncertain. V was pared by 10 bases and J by 1 base, with 7 bases between. The germline V gene encodes CDR1 SGHAT and CDR2 FQNNGV. This CDR3 contains 12 residues. The CDR3 loop is CAIRQNTGELFF. The CDR3 region has the DNA TGTGCCATCAGACAGAACACCGGGGAGCTGTTTTTT.

This chain uses TRBV11-2 with TRBJ2-3; TRBD2 agrees at 9 bases. Losses at the gene ends were 5 bases for V and 6 bases for J; bases not matched to a gene: 6. In germline, CDR1 is SGHAT, CDR2 FQNNGV. The CDR3 is 14 residues long. Here the CDR3 DNA reads TGTGCCAGCAGCGCGGGGGGGCAGGGGGATACGCAGTATTTT. It yields the protein CASSAGGQGDTQYF.

This sequence joins TRBV11-3 and TRBJ2-1, with a weak D call TRBD1 (5 bases). Germline values: CDR1 SGHNT, CDR2 YENEEA. This CDR3 has 14 amino acids. V shed 5 bases and J shed 0 bases, with 8 bases lying between them. This CDR3 is CASSADSSYNEQFF. The CDR3 bases are TGTGCCAGCAGCGCCGACAGCTCCTACAATGAGCAGTTCTTC.

V and J are TRBV11-2 and TRBJ2-3; D might be TRBD2 (6 bases). This CDR3 spans 14 amino acids. Germline V CDR1 and CDR2: SGHAT, FQNNGV. V was trimmed by 4 bases and J by 2 bases, leaving 10 bases between them. The CDR3 nucleotides are TGTGCCAGCAGCTCGGACTATACCACAGATACGCAGTATTTT. Translation gives CASSSDYTTDTQYF.

In this sample, this clone turned up once. CDR3 protein: CASSPTGTNIQYF. The CDR3 nucleotides read TGTGCCAGCAGCCCCACAGGGACCAACATTCAGTACTTC. The V and J genes are TRBV6-5 and TRBJ2-4; maybe TRBD1 (6 bases). This CDR3 is 13 amino acids long. Trimming stripped 6 bases from V and 7 bases from J, with 13 bases between. Germline CDR1 is MNHEY and CDR2 is SVGAGI.

The V gene is TRBV29-1, the J gene TRBJ2-6; the D gene is possibly TRBD1 (6 bases). The germline V and J ends were trimmed by 5 bases and 0 bases, with 14 bases remaining between them. This CDR3 spans 16 amino acids. The V gene's germline CDR1 is SQVTM and CDR2 ANQGSEA. The chain's CDR3 is CSVQDRDHSGANVLTF. Written as DNA, the CDR3 is TGCAGCGTTCAGGACAGAGATCACTCTGGGGCCAACGTCCTGACTTTC.

The V and J genes are TRBV10-1 and TRBJ2-3; TRBD2 aligns across 7 bases. CDR3 length: 15 amino acids. The germline V gene encodes CDR1 WNHNN and CDR2 SYGVQD (reference sequence). J gave up 5 bases and V 5 bases, and 10 bases lay outside the gene matches. The CDR3 protein is CASSPGTTFGDTQYF. The CDR3 nucleotides are TGCGCCAGCAGTCCCGGGACTACCTTCGGAGATACGCAGTATTTT.

The rearrangement links TRBV10-1 to TRBJ2-5, with a tentative D call TRBD2 (6 bases). V was shortened by 4 bases and J by 5 bases, with 11 bases between the two germline ends. This CDR3 has 13 amino acids. Per the germline V gene, CDR1 is WNHNN and CDR2 is SYGVQD (reference sequence). CDR3 region: CASSGGAEETQYF. The CDR3 DNA reads as TGCGCCAGCAGTGGCGGGGCCGAGGAGACCCAGTACTTC.

This clone was found a few times. The chain joins TRBV19 to TRBJ2-2, with TRBD2 identical over 8 bases. CDR3 length: 14 amino acids. Germline CDR1 and CDR2: LNHDA and SQIVND (reference sequence). Unmatched junction bases numbered 5, after V lost 5 bases and J lost 6 bases. In DNA, the CDR3 is TGTGCCAGTAGTCTCGGGGGGGAAGCCGGGGAGCTGTTTTTT. It is translated as CASSLGGEAGELFF.

This clone was detected only a few times. The chain joins TRBV19 to TRBJ2-2, with 8 bases identical to TRBD1. Unmatched junction bases numbered 9, after V lost 5 bases and J lost 7 bases. Germline-derived CDR1 and CDR2 are LNHDA and SQIVND (reference sequence). The length of the CDR3 is 15 residues. CDR3 residues: CASSPGQGEGGELFF. The CDR3 DNA follows: TGTGCCAGTAGTCCCGGACAGGGTGAAGGCGGGGAGCTGTTTTTT.

V and J are TRBV25-1 and TRBJ1-6; 8 nucleotides agree with TRBD1. V gave up 9 bases and J gave up 7 bases; unmatched junction bases: 11. CDR3 length equals 15 residues. Germline values: CDR1 MGHDK, CDR2 SYGVNS. This CDR3 is CASSQQTGENSPLHF. The CDR3 nucleotides are TGTGCCAGTTCACAACAGACAGGGGAAAATTCACCCCTCCACTTT.

The V and J genes are TRBV29-1 and TRBJ1-4, with D maybe TRBD1 (5 bases). The CDR3 runs 13 residues. Germline-derived CDR1 and CDR2 are SQVTM and ANQGSEA. V dropped 7 bases and J dropped 5 bases, with 14 bases sitting between them. The CDR3 coding sequence is TGCAGCGCCAACGGGGGGATCAATGAAAAACTGTTTTTT. It is translated as CSANGGINEKLFF.

The CDR3 spells CASSILGQPNTEAFF. CDR3 DNA sequence: TGTGCCAGTAGTATCCTCGGACAGCCGAACACTGAAGCTTTCTTT. The V gene is TRBV19, the J gene TRBJ1-1; TRBD1 is a possible D gene (6 bases). The germline V gene has CDR1 LNHDA and CDR2 SQIVND (reference sequence). The CDR3 sequence is 15 residues long. Between the trimmed V and J ends, which lost 3 bases and 1 base, there was a span of 12 bases.

Remarks on this clone: The sample carries other DNA sequences with the same CDR3. The chain links TRBV5-1 to TRBJ2-7; D may be TRBD1 (8 bases). The CDR3 totals 14 residues. Germline V CDR1 and CDR2: SGHRS, YFSETQ. V lost 4 bases and J 3 bases, leaving 14 bases between the germline ends. The CDR3: CASSLDREGYEQYF. In nucleotides, the CDR3 is TGCGCCAGCAGCCTGGACAGGGAGGGCTACGAGCAGTACTTC.

V usage is TRBV18 and J usage is TRBJ2-1, with a possible D match to TRBD1 (5 bases). Germline CDR1 is KGHSH and CDR2 is LQKENI. The length of the CDR3 is 15 residues. V lost 4 bases and J lost 3, with 13 bases in between. CDR3 DNA: TGTGCCAGCTCACTCGGACAACTAAACTACAATGAGCAGTTCTTC. Its translation: CASSLGQLNYNEQFF.

The rearrangement joins TRBV5-4 to TRBJ1-2, with 11 bases that match TRBD1. Germline-derived CDR1 and CDR2 are SGHNT and YYREEE (reference sequence). The length of the CDR3 is 18 residues. The V gene end was trimmed by 3 bases and the J gene end by 3 bases; junction bases not matched to a gene: 13. The CDR3: CASSSRTGGVEEYYGYTF. The CDR3 nucleotides read TGTGCCAGCAGCTCAAGGACAGGGGGCGTTGAAGAGTACTATGGCTACACCTTC.